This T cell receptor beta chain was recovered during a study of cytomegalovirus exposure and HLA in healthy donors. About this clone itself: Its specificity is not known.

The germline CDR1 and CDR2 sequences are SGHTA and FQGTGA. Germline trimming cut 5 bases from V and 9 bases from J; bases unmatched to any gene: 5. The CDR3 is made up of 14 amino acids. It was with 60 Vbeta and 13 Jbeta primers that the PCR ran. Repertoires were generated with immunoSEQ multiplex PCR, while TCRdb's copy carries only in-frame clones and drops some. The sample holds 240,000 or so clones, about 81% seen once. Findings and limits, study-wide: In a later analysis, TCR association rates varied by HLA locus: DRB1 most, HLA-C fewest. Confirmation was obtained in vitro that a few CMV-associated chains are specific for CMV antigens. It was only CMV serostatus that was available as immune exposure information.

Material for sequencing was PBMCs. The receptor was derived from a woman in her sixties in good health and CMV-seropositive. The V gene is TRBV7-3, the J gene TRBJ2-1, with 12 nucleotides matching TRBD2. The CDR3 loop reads CASSPTSGRGEQFF. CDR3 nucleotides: TGTGCCAGCAGCCCGACTAGCGGGAGAGGTGAGCAGTTCTTC.